This T cell receptor beta chain is drawn from a study of tumor and adjacent non-tumor tissue in lung cancer. Overall study: Patients comprised 12 adenocarcinoma, a couple of squamous cell carcinoma and 1 small cell lung cancer.

The CDR3 has 18 amino acids. CDR1 and CDR2 (germline): SGHAT, FQNNGV. General study findings and limits: In normal lung, the top 100 clones were significantly more dominant than in tumor.

RNA was extracted from bulk tissue without any cell sorting. TCRbeta libraries were built with three rounds of nested PCR, modified from ARM-PCR. Via MiXCR, TCRdb re-called the multiplex PCR reads, giving one row per CDR3 protein. This table holds 110,000 or so distinct CDR3 sequences, around 75% found once. To note about this clonotype: Its antigen remains unknown. An end of the junction differs from the germline gene, which may be a read error.

The sequence was obtained from a woman in her fifties or sixties with non-small cell lung cancer. Sequenced input: lung tumor tissue. The chain joins TRBV11-2 to TRBJ2-7, with TRBD1 matching over 7 bases. The DNA of the CDR3 is TGCGCCTGCAGCTCGGCCGGGACAGTGTATCAAGTCTCCTACGAGCAGTACTTC. It translates to CACSSAGTVYQVSYEQYF.